The following is a T cell receptor beta chain sequence with its context. 13 Jbeta primers and 60 Vbeta primers were used for the PCR. As processed by the authors: It was a later analysis that counted some 80 million unique TCR beta chains, of which approximately 9.9 million were shared. Sequencing was performed with immunoSEQ multiplex PCR; in TCRdb, only in-frame clones are kept and a portion is missing. That table supplies the V and J calls and clone size; D and trimming were determined from the DNA. The sample holds about 180,000 clones, 84% seen once. CDR1 and CDR2 (germline): SGHKS, YYEKEE (reference sequence). The CDR3 loop spans 17 amino acids. The V segment lost 0 bases and the J segment 8 bases; nucleotides outside the gene matches: 8. The sample belongs to a study of cytomegalovirus exposure and HLA in healthy donors.

Material for sequencing was PBMCs. V usage is TRBV5-5 and J usage is TRBJ1-6; 10 nucleotides match TRBD1. The receptor was derived from a girl between 5 and 17 years old in good health and CMV-seropositive. CDR3 region: CASSLDLGQGFYSPLHF. CDR3 sequence (DNA): TGTGCCAGCAGCTTGGATCTGGGACAGGGGTTTTATTCACCCCTCCACTTT.